The 17 T cell receptor beta chains listed next were all sequenced from one sample in a study of blood T cell repertoires in COVID-19. TCRdb's table, derived via immunoSEQ multiplex PCR, lists solely in-frame clones and lacks some. The sample has approximately 120,000 clones; approximately 90% are singletons. Sequencing was carried out using peripheral blood. These receptors came from a man in his fifties with acute or convalescent COVID-19.

V is TRBV19 and J is TRBJ1-2; D is possibly TRBD1 (6 bases). Looked up from germline, CDR1 is LNHDA and CDR2 is SQIVND (reference sequence). The CDR3 has 14 residues. V lost 6 bases, J lost 5 bases, and 16 bases lay in between. CDR3 protein: CASRYREPSYGYTF. The CDR3 coding sequence is TGTGCCAGTAGGTACAGGGAGCCTTCTTATGGCTACACCTTC.

Regarding this clone: The same CDR3 can be traced to other DNA sequences in this sample. V gene TRBV5-4 combines with J gene TRBJ2-3; D is perhaps TRBD2 (6 bases). The V end lost 0 bases, the J end lost 1 base, and 9 bases lay between the germline ends. This CDR3 contains 15 residues. From germline, CDR1 is SGHNT and CDR2 YYREEE (reference sequence). In DNA, the CDR3 is TGTGCCAGCAGCTTGGCCTGGGGGGGCACAGATACGCAGTATTTT. It is translated as CASSLAWGGTDTQYF.

The chain links TRBV18 to TRBJ2-1; D gene uncertain. The V end lost 3 bases, the J end lost 0 bases, and 12 bases lay between the germline ends. This CDR3 comprises 16 residues. From germline, CDR1 is KGHSH and CDR2 LQKENI. The CDR3 is CASSPPGLSSYNEQFF. The DNA of the CDR3 is TGTGCCAGCTCACCTCCTGGGCTCAGCTCCTACAATGAGCAGTTCTTC.

The gene calls are TRBV7-2 and TRBJ1-5; 11 bases are a match to TRBD1. Germline V CDR1 and CDR2: SGHTA, FQGNSA. V lost 1 base and J lost 7; bases outside the gene matches: 3. The CDR3 runs to 15 residues. This chain's CDR3 is CASSLGGTGGQPQHF. The CDR3 bases are TGTGCCAGCAGCTTAGGGGGGACAGGGGGACAGCCCCAGCATTTT. The whole variable domain, filled in from reference TRBV7-2 and TRBJ1-5, reads GAGVSQSPSNKVTEKGKDVELRCDPISGHTALYWYRQSLGQGLEFLIYFQGNSAPDKSGLPSDRFSAERTGGSVSTLTIQRTQQEDSAVYLCASSLGGTGGQPQHFGDGTRLSIL.

This chain joins TRBV29-1 and TRBJ2-5, with 7 bases that match TRBD1. This CDR3 has 14 residues. Germline CDR1 is SQVTM and CDR2 is ANQGSEA. The V segment lost 2 bases and the J segment 3 bases; nucleotides outside the gene matches: 6. The CDR3 DNA is TGCAGCGTTGAAAGGGGGCTGTCAGAAGAGACCCAGTACTTC. This sequence encodes CSVERGLSEETQYF.

The V call is TRBV19, the J call TRBJ2-7, with 10 nucleotides matching TRBD2. Losses at the gene ends were 5 bases for V and 0 bases for J; bases not matched to a gene: 4. The CDR3 has 15 amino acids. Germline lookup yields CDR1 LNHDA and CDR2 SQIVND (reference sequence). CDR3 region: CASSPLAGSSYEQYF. As DNA, the CDR3 is TGTGCCAGTAGTCCACTAGCGGGAAGCTCCTACGAGCAGTACTTC.

V usage is TRBV2 and J usage is TRBJ1-2; D uncertain. CDR1 is SNHLY, CDR2 FYNNEI, per germline. The V end was cut by 7 bases, the J end by 7 bases, with 13 bases between. The CDR3 spans 12 residues. This chain's CDR3 is CASTWQVFGYTF. CDR3 nucleotides: TGTGCCAGCACATGGCAGGTCTTTGGCTACACCTTC.

This chain joins TRBV19 and TRBJ1-6, with D maybe TRBD1 (5 bases). CDR1 is LNHDA, CDR2 SQIVND, per germline (reference sequence). This CDR3 is 15 amino acids long. V was pared by 3 bases and J by 7 bases, with 13 bases between. The DNA of the CDR3 is TGTGCCAGTAGTATGGGGGGACCGGTGAATTCACCCCTCCACTTT. Translation: CASSMGGPVNSPLHF.

This chain links TRBV6-6 with TRBJ2-1; D is perhaps TRBD1 (6 bases). The CDR3 contains 14 residues. The V gene's germline CDR1 is MNHNY and CDR2 SVGAGI (reference sequence). The germline V and J ends were trimmed by 0 bases and 5 bases, with 8 bases remaining between them. Here the CDR3 reads CASSYSDSHNEQFF. The CDR3 DNA reads TGTGCCAGCAGTTACTCGGACAGTCACAATGAGCAGTTCTTC.

The count of this clone is one. The chain links TRBV27 to TRBJ1-2; 8 positions agree with TRBD1. The CDR3 runs 13 residues. With 6 bases clipped from V and 8 bases from J, the junction kept 8 bases outside the gene matches. Germline V gives CDR1 MNHEY, CDR2 SMNVEV (reference sequence). In DNA form, the CDR3 reads TGTGCCAGCAGCCCCAGGGGGCGAGAAGGCTACACCTTC. This translates into CASSPRGREGYTF.

The chain uses TRBV20-1 and TRBJ1-1; D not resolved. Germline V lookup: CDR1 DFQATT, CDR2 SNEGSKA (reference sequence). This CDR3 has 11 residues. Trimming took off 3 bases at V and 4 bases at J, with 6 bases between the two ends. CDR3 loop: CSASISTEAFF. CDR3 in DNA: TGCAGTGCTAGTATTAGCACTGAAGCTTTCTTT.

The chain employs TRBV30 and TRBJ1-5; weak D call: TRBD1 (5 bases). The CDR3 is 14 amino acids. Germline lookup yields CDR1 GTSNPN and CDR2 SVGIG (reference sequence). The chain's CDR3 is CAATPGSGNQPQHF. In nucleotides, the CDR3 is TGTGCGGCGACCCCAGGGTCTGGCAATCAGCCCCAGCATTTT.

V usage is TRBV29-1 and J usage is TRBJ2-5, with TRBD2 identical over 8 bases. Germline CDR1 and CDR2: SQVTM and ANQGSEA. The CDR3 extends over 14 amino acids. V gave up 0 bases and J gave up 4 bases; unmatched junction bases: 4. CDR3 DNA: TGCAGCGTTGAAGATCGGGGGGGTAGAGAGACCCAGTACTTC. The encoded protein is CSVEDRGGRETQYF.

In the case of this clone: The same CDR3 also results from other DNA sequences found in this sample. The CDR3 protein is CASSPVQGQETQYF. CDR3 bases: TGTGCCAGCTCACCGGTTCAGGGACAAGAGACCCAGTACTTC. The rearrangement uses TRBV18 and TRBJ2-5; D is possibly TRBD1 (5 bases). CDR1 is KGHSH and CDR2 is LQKENI in the germline V gene. This CDR3 spans 14 amino acids. Trimming removed 3 bases at V and 2 bases at J, with 10 bases between.

This chain connects TRBV6-5 to TRBJ1-2; 8 nucleotides match TRBD1. This CDR3 spans 15 amino acids. V was clipped by 6 bases and J by 3 bases; unmatched bases: 9. CDR1 is MNHEY and CDR2 is SVGAGI in the germline V gene. The CDR3 nucleotides read TGTGCCAGCAGCCACCGGGACAGGCCGGACTATGGCTACACCTTC. This encodes CASSHRDRPDYGYTF.

The chain combines TRBV29-1 with TRBJ2-7; D is possibly TRBD1 (6 bases). The CDR3 totals 13 residues. V was trimmed by 5 bases and J by 6 bases, leaving 17 bases between them. Germline V lookup: CDR1 SQVTM, CDR2 ANQGSEA. The DNA of the CDR3 is TGCAGCGTTAAACAAATACAGGGAGCCGAGCAGTACTTC. It translates to CSVKQIQGAEQYF.

The gene calls are TRBV7-2 and TRBJ2-3; the match to TRBD2 covers 9 bases. The CDR3 has 18 amino acids. The V segment lost 6 bases and the J segment 5 bases; nucleotides outside the gene matches: 18. Germline loops: CDR1 SGHTA, CDR2 FQGNSA. The CDR3 DNA follows: TGTGCCAGCAGTACAATCATGTCGGGTTTTAGCGGGGGAGATACGCAGTATTTT. Residues: CASSTIMSGFSGGDTQYF.